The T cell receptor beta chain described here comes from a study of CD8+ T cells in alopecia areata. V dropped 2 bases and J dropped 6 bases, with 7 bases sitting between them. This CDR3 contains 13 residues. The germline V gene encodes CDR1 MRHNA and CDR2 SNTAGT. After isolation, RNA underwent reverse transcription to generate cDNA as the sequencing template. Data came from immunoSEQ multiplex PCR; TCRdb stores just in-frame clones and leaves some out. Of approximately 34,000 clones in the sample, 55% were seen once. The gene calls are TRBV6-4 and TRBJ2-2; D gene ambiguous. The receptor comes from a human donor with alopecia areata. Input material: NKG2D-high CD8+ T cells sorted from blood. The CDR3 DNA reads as TGTGCCAGCAGTGACAAGGACCCCGGGGAGCTGTTTTTT. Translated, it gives CASSDKDPGELFF.